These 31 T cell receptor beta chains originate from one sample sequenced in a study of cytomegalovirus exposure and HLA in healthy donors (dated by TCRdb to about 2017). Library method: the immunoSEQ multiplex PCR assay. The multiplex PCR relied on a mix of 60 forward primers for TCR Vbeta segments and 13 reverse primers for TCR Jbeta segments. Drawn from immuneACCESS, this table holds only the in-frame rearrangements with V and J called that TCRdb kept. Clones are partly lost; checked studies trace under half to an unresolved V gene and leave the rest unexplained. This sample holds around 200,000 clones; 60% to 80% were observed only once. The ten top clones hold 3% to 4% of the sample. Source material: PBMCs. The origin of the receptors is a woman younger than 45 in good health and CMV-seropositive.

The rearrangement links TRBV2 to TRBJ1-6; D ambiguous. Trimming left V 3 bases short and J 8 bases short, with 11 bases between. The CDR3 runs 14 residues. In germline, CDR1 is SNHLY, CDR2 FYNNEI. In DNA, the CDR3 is TGTGCCAGCAGTGAGAGTCCTATGGATTCACCCCTCCACTTT. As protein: CASSESPMDSPLHF.

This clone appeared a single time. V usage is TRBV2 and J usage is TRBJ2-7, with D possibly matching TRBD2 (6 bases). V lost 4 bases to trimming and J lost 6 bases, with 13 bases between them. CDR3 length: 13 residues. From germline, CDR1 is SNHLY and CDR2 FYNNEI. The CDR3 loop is CASSVSGLREQYF. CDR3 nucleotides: TGTGCCAGCAGTGTGTCGGGACTGCGCGAGCAGTACTTC.

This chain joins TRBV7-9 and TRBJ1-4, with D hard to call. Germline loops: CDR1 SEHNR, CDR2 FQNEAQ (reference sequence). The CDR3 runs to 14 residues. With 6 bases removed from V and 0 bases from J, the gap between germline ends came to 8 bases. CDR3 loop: CASRAEATNEKLFF. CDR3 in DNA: TGTGCCAGCAGGGCGGAGGCAACTAATGAAAAACTGTTTTTT.

For the CDR3, the DNA is TGTGCCAGCAGCTTAGGGGCAGGGTATGGCTACACCTTC. Protein product: CASSLGAGYGYTF. The chain couples TRBV11-2 to TRBJ1-2, with a tentative D call TRBD1 (5 bases). The CDR3 loop spans 13 amino acids. Germline CDR1 SGHAT, CDR2 FQNNGV. V was shortened by 1 base and J by 5 bases, with 8 bases between the two germline ends.

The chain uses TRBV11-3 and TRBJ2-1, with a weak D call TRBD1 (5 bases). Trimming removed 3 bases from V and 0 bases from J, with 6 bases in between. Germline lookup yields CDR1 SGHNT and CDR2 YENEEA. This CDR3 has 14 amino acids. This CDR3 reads CASSLQGSYNEQFF. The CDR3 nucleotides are TGTGCCAGCAGCTTGCAGGGCTCCTACAATGAGCAGTTCTTC. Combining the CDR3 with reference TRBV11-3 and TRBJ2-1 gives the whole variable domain EAGVVQSPRYKIIEKKQPVAFWCNPISGHNTLYWYLQNLGQGPELLIRYENEEAVDDSQLPKDRFSAERLKGVDSTLKIQPAELGDSAVYLCASSLQGSYNEQFFGPGTRLTVL.

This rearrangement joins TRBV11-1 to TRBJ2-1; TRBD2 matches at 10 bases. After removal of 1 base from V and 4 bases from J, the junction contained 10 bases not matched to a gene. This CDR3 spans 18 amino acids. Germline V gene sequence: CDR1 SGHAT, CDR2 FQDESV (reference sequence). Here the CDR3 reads CASSLGGLAVSLYNEQFF. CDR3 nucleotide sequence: TGTGCCAGCAGCTTAGGAGGACTAGCGGTTAGTCTATACAATGAGCAGTTCTTC.

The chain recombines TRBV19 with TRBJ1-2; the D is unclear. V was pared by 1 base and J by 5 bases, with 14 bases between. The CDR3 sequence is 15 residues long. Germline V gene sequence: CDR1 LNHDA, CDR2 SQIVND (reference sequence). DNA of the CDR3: TGTGCCAGTAGTATAGGGAGACGGAGCCTATATGGCTACACCTTC. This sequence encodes CASSIGRRSLYGYTF.

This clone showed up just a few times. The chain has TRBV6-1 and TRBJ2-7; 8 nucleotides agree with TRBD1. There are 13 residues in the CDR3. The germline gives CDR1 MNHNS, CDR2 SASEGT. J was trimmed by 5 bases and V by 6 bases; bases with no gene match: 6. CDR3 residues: CASRGRGLDEQYF. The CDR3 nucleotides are TGTGCCAGCAGGGGCAGGGGGCTCGACGAGCAGTACTTC.

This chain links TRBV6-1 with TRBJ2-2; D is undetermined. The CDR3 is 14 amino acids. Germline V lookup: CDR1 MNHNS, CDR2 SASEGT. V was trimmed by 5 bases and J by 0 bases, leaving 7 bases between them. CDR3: CASSTTTNTGELFF. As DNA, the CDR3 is TGTGCCAGCAGTACAACAACGAACACCGGGGAGCTGTTTTTT.

The CDR3 spells CASPAEGALSTDTQYF. CDR3 nucleotide sequence: TGTGCCAGCCCAGCGGAGGGGGCGCTTAGCACAGATACGCAGTATTTT. The chain couples TRBV28 to TRBJ2-3, with D possibly being TRBD1 (7 bases). The CDR3 sequence is 16 residues long. V gave up 8 bases and J gave up 0 bases, with 18 bases separating them. Germline assignment: CDR1 MDHEN and CDR2 SYDVKM.

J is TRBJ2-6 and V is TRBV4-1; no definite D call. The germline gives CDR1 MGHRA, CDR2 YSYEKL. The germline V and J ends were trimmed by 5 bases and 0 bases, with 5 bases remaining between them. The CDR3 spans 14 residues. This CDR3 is CASSWSSGANVLTF. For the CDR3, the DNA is TGCGCCAGCAGCTGGAGCTCTGGGGCCAACGTCCTGACTTTC.

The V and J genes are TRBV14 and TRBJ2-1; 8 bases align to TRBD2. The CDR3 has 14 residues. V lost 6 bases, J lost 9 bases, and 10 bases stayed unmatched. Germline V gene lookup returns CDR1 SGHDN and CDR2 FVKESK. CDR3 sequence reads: CASRGLVPTGEQFF. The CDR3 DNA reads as TGTGCCAGCAGGGGACTAGTACCAACCGGTGAGCAGTTCTTC.

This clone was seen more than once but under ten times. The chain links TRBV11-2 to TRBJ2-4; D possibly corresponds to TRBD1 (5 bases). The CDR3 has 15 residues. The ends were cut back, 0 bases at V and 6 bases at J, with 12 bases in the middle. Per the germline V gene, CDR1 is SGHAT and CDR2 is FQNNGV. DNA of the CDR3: TGTGCCAGCAGCTTAGAAGGGCAGGGCGGAAACATTCAGTACTTC. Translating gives CASSLEGQGGNIQYF. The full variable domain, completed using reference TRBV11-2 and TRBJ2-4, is EAGVAQSPRYKIIEKRQSVAFWCNPISGHATLYWYQQILGQGPKLLIQFQNNGVVDDSQLPKDRFSAERLKGVDSTLKIQPAKLEDSAVYLCASSLEGQGGNIQYFGAGTRLSVL.

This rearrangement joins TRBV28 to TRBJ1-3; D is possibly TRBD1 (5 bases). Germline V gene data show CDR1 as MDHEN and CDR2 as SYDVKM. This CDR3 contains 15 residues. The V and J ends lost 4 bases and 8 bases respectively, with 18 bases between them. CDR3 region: CASSSRQGNSDTIYF. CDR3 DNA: TGTGCCAGCAGTTCTCGGCAGGGAAATTCGGACACCATATATTTT.

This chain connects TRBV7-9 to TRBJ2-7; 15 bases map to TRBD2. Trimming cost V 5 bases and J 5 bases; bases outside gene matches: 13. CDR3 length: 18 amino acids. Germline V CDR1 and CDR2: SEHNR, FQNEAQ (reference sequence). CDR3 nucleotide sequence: TGTGCCAGCAGCACGCCCGGGACTAGCGGGAGGCGTATCGACGAGCAGTACTTC. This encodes CASSTPGTSGRRIDEQYF.

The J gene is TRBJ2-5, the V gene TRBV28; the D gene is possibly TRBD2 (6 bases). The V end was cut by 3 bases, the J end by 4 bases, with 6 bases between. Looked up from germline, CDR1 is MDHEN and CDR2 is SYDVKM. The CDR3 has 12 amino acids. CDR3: CASSFGGETQYF. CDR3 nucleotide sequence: TGTGCCAGCAGTTTCGGGGGAGAGACCCAGTACTTC.

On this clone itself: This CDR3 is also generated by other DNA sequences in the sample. The CDR3 reads CASSLEGSSYNEQFF. The CDR3 coding sequence is TGTGCCAGCAGTTTAGAAGGGAGCTCCTACAATGAGCAGTTCTTC. V gene TRBV27 combines with J gene TRBJ2-1; possibly TRBD2 for D (5 bases). The V gene's germline CDR1 is MNHEY and CDR2 SMNVEV (reference sequence). Trimming cost V 2 bases and J 0 bases, with 8 bases left between them. The CDR3 covers 15 residues.

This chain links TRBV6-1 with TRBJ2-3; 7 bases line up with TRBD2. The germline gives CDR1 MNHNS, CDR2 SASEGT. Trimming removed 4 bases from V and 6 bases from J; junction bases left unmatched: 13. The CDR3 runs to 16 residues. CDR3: CASSGPRAGVKDTQYF. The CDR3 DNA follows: TGTGCCAGCAGTGGCCCCCGGGCGGGAGTTAAGGATACGCAGTATTTT.

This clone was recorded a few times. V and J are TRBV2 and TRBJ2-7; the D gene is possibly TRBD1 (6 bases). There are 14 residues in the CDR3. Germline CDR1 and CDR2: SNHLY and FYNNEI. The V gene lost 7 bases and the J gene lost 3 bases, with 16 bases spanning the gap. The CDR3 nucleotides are TGTGCCAGCATACTCCGGGACAACCACTACGAGCAGTACTTC. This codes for CASILRDNHYEQYF.

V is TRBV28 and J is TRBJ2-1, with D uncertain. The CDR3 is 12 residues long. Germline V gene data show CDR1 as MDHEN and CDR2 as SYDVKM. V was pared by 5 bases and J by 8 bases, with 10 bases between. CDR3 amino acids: CASSRSSYEQFF. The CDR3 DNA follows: TGTGCCAGCAGTCGGAGTTCGTATGAGCAGTTCTTC. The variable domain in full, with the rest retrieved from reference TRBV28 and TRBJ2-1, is DVKVTQSSRYLVKRTGEKVFLECVQDMDHENMFWYRQDPGLGLRLIYFSYDVKMKEKGDIPEGYSVSREKKERFSLILESASTNQTSMYLCASSRSSYEQFFGPGTRLTVL.

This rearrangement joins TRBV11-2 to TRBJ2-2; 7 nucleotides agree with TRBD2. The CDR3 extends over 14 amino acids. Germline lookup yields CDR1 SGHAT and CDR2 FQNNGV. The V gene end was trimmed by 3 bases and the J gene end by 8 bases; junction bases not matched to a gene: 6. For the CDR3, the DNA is TGTGCCAGCAGCTTCCCGGAGGGAGGGGGGGAGCTGTTTTTT. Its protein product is CASSFPEGGGELFF.

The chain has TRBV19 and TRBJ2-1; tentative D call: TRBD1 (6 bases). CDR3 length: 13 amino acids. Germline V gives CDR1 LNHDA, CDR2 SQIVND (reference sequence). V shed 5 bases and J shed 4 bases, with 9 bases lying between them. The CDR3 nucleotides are TGTGCCAGTAGTCTCACAGGGTACAATGAGCAGTTCTTC. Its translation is CASSLTGYNEQFF. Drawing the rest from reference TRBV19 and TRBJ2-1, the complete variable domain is DGGITQSPKYLFRKEGQNVTLSCEQNLNHDAMYWYRQDPGQGLRLIYYSQIVNDFQKGDIAEGYSVSREKKESFPLTVTSAQKNPTAFYLCASSLTGYNEQFFGPGTRLTVL.

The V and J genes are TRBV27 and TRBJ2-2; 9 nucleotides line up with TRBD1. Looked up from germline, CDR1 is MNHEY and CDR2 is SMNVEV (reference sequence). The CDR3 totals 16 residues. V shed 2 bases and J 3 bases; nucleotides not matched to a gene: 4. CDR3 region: CASSLLGQGYTGELFF. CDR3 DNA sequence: TGTGCCAGCAGTTTACTTGGACAGGGGTACACCGGGGAGCTGTTTTTT.

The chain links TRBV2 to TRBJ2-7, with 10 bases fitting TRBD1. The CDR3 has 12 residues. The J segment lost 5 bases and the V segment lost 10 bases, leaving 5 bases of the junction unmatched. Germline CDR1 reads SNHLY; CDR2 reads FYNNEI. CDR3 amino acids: CATRDRGDEQYF. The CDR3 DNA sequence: TGTGCCACCCGGGACAGGGGAGACGAGCAGTACTTC.

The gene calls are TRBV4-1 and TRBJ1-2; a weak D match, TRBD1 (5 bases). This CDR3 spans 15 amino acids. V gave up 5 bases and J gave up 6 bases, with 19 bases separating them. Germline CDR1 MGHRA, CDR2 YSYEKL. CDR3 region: CASSYRDSALDGYTF. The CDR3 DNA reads TGCGCCAGCAGCTACCGGGACTCCGCTTTGGATGGCTACACCTTC.

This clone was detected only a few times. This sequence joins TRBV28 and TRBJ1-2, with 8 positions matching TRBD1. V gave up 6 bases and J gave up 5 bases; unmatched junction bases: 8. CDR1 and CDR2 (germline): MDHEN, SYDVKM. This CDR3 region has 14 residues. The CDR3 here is CASRLQGDKYGYTF. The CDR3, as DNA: TGTGCCAGCAGGCTACAGGGGGATAAATATGGCTACACCTTC.

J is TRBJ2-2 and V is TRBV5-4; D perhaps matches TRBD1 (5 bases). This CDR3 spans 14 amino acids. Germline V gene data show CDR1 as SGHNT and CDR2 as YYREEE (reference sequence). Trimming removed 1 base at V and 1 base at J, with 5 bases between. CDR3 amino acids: CASSLRGNTGELFF. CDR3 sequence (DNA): TGTGCCAGCAGCTTGAGGGGGAACACCGGGGAGCTGTTTTTT.

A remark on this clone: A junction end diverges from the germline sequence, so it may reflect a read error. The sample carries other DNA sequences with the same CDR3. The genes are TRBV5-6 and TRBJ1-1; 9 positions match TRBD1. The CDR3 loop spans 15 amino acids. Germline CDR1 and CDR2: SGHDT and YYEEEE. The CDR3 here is CASSLLGQGNTEAFF. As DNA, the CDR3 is TGTGCCAGCAGCTTGCTCGGACAGGGGAACACTGAAGCCTTCTTT.

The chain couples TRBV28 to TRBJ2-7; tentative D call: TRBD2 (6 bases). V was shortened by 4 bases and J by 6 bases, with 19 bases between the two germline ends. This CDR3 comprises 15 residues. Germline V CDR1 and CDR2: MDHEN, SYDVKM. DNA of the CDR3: TGTGCCAGCAGTTACCGCTGGGACGGGACTGGCGAGCAGTACTTC. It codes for CASSYRWDGTGEQYF.

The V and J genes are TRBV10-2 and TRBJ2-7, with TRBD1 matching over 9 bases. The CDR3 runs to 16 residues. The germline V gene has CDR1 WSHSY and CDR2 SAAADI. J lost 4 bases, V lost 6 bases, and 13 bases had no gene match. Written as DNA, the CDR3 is TGCGCCAGCAGAGACGATACAGGGGGCAAGGGGTACGAGCAGTACTTC. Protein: CASRDDTGGKGYEQYF.

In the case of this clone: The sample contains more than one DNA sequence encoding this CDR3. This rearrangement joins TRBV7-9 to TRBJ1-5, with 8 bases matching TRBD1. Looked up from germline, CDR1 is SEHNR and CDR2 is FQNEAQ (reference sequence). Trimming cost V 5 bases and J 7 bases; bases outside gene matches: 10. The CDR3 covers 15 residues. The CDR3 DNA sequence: TGTGCCAGCAGCCTCTCAGGGGGCGGTAACCAGCCCCAGCATTTT. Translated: CASSLSGGGNQPQHF.